This paragraph reports one TCR beta chain. The clone's antigen remains unknown. Qualities for individual bases were not recorded, and no much larger clone is one base off. The study was a case-control design nested within a healthcare worker cohort in London, UK, with weekly nasopharyngeal swab PCR tests and blood sampling. Healthcare workers were enrolled in the week of the UK lockdown, from 23 to 31 March 2020, and were followed every week for up to roughly 15 weeks. The data stem from a study of early T cells in non-severe SARS-CoV-2 infection (dated by TCRdb to the early 2020s). The study in broad terms: Because TCR sequencing was done on bulk RNA from unsorted whole blood, the alpha and beta chains could not be paired. What the research found in general, with its limitations: VDJdb matching was skewed toward anti-spike CD8 responses and likely underestimated virus-specific expansions, missing private and CD4 specificities.

The library was produced with 5' RACE. Instrument on record: NextSeq 500. To correct for sequencing error and PCR bias, the TCR library protocol tagged individual cDNA molecules with unique molecular identifiers. Both TCR alpha and beta chains were sequenced, and tight co-correlation was observed between alpha and beta sequence abundances in each sample. On the study's bioinformatics: Decombinator V4 was used to perform V gene, J gene and CDR3 annotation of TCR sequences. TCRs were defined as expanded if a significant change between any two time points was detected under a Poisson model with p below 0.0001. TCR abundances were normalised to the total number of TCRs sequenced per sample and were expressed as counts per million. TRAV1-2 paired with TRAJ12, TRAJ20 or TRAJ33 defined MAIT TCRs, while TRAV10 paired with TRAJ18 defined iNKT TCRs. VDJdb, accessed 1 November 2021, was searched for CMV, EBV and SARS-CoV-2 annotated TCRs, excluding TCRs annotated for multiple antigens. In-frame beta chains were kept once TCRdb had trimmed the public reads at Q25 with fastp and called clones with MiXCR. For every CDR3 protein sequence, its rows merge into one entry that carries the most common genes and DNA. The V and J calls reflect TCRdb's pipeline rather than the authors' work. The sample includes more than 65,000 distinct CDR3 sequences, with roughly 4.8% observed a single time. The ten largest clones represent roughly 3.4% of the sample.

From the germline V gene, CDR1 is LGHNT and CDR2 is FRNRAP. Compared with germline, V lacks 4 bases and J lacks 1 base; bases without a gene match: 2. The CDR3 contains 15 residues, cysteine and phenylalanine counted. Of the read, only the CDR3 DNA is kept; its 45 bases are in frame from base 1. The sequence joins TRBV12-5 to TRBJ2-3, and 10 bases in between align with TRBD2. The source material was whole blood, sampled at baseline. This sequence was found in an adult who was a healthcare worker with PCR-confirmed SARS-CoV-2 infection or an uninfected control (not recorded which). The donor label of this sample is uncertain. The CDR3 corresponds to CASGWGTSGTDTQYF. Here is the DNA: TGTGCTAGTGGTTGGGGGACTAGCGGCACAGATACGCAGTATTTT.